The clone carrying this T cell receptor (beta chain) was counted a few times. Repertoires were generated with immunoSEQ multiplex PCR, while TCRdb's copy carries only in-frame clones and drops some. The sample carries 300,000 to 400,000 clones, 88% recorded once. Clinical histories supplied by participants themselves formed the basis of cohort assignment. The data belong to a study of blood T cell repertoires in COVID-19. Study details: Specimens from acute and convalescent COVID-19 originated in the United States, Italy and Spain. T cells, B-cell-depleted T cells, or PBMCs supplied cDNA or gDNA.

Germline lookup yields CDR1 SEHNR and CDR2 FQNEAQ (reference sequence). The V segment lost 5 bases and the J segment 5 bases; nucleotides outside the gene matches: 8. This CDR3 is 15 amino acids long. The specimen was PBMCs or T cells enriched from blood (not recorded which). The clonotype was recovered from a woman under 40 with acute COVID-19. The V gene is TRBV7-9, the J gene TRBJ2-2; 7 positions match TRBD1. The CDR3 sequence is CASSETGLVTGELFF. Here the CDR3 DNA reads TGTGCCAGCAGCGAGACAGGGTTAGTGACCGGGGAGCTGTTTTTT.